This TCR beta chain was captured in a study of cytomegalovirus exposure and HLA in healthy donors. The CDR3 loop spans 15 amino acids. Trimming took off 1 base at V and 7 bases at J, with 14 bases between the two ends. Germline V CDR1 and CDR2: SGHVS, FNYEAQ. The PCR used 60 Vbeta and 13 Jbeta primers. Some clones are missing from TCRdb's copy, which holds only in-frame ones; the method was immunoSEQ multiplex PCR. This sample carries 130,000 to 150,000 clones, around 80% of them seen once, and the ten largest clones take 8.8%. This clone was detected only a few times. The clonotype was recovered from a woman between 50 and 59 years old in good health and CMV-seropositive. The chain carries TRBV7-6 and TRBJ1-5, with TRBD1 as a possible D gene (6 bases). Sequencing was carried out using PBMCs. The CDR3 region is CASSLDQGSWQPQHF. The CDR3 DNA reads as TGTGCCAGCAGCTTAGATCAGGGGTCATGGCAGCCCCAGCATTTT.